This T cell receptor beta chain emerged from a study of identifying expanded T cells in peripheral blood. Overall study results and limits: Over two and four weeks, about 15 and 19 clones changed, versus roughly 1.1 between replicates. Approximately 2-week clone count variance significantly increased as total template count grew.

Healthy donors had no documented immune events, such as infections, while sampled. Some clones are missing from TCRdb's copy, which holds only in-frame ones; the method was immunoSEQ multiplex PCR. The sample has tens of thousands of clones; about 91% are singletons. Note on this clone: What it binds is unknown.

The CDR3 has 13 amino acids. V lost 0 bases and J lost 6, with 10 bases in between. The germline gives CDR1 SGHRS, CDR2 YFSETQ. This chain connects TRBV5-1 to TRBJ2-7; unclear D gene. This TCR derives from a person aged 18 to 69 in good health. Input material: blood. Here the CDR3 DNA reads TGCGCCAGCAGCTTGGAACTCCATGGCGAGCAGTACTTC. The encoded protein is CASSLELHGEQYF.